This T cell receptor beta chain originates from a study of cytomegalovirus exposure and HLA in healthy donors. This clone was seen only once. The ends were cut back, 2 bases at V and 4 bases at J, with 11 bases in the middle. CDR3 length equals 15 residues. The V gene's germline CDR1 is MNHNY and CDR2 SVGAGI (reference sequence). PCR employed 60 Vbeta and 13 Jbeta primers. Some clones are missing from TCRdb's copy, which holds only in-frame ones; the method was immunoSEQ multiplex PCR. Of 150,000 to 200,000 clones in the sample, 75% to 85% were seen once. The chain has TRBV6-6 and TRBJ1-4; D remains unclear. The TCR sequence derives from a woman aged 25 to 39 in good health and CMV-seropositive. The sequencing sample was made of PBMCs. The CDR3 DNA is TGTGCCAGCAGTTACGTACAGTGGTTTAATGAAAAACTGTTTTTT. Protein: CASSYVQWFNEKLFF.